This T cell receptor (beta chain) appears in the sequencing data of a study of T-cell reconstitution after alpha-beta-depleted transplantation in children. Study-wide results and limits: At the one-year point after transplant, T-cell counts and TCRbeta diversity were found to come mostly from T cells that had been newly produced.

From germline, CDR1 is KGHSH and CDR2 LQKENI. V dropped 2 bases and J dropped 4 bases, with 14 bases sitting between them. CDR3 size: 16 residues. As concerns this clonotype: The antigen is undetermined.

During its preparation, the TCRbeta library received unique molecular identifiers. In TCRdb, the PCR reads were re-called with MiXCR into one record per CDR3 protein. Of fewer than 1 million distinct CDR3 sequences in the sample, 16% are singletons; the top ten hold around 4.5%. This rearrangement joins TRBV18 to TRBJ2-2, with unresolved D. This receptor was obtained from a male patient younger than 18 who had a stem cell transplant for acute lymphoblastic leukemia, so the T cells may come from the graft donor. Specimen: PBMCs, mostly from graft donor cells, collected 360 days after TCRalphabeta/CD19-depleted stem cell transplant. The CDR3 bases are TGTGCCAGCTCACCAGATTCCTTTCCAGGCACCGGGGAGCTGTTTTTT. Its translation: CASSPDSFPGTGELFF.